The sequence of this TCR beta chain was determined in a study of CD8+CD57+ T cells in acquired aplastic anemia. On the study more broadly: Healthy donor sequencing depth: 9.5 million to 10.8 million CD4+, some 12 million CD8+ reads.

Germline CDR1 is LNHDA and CDR2 is SQIVND (reference sequence). J was trimmed by 2 bases and V by 6 bases; bases with no gene match: 17. The CDR3 consists of 18 residues. According to the study, genomic DNA was the template for TCR beta VDJ and CDR3 profiling. A single record per CDR3 protein comes from TCRdb applying MiXCR to the reads. The data contain 30,000 to 40,000 distinct CDR3 sequences, around 80% of them seen just once; the ten biggest clones take up over 20%. As concerns this clonotype: Its cognate antigen is unknown.

Study-wide results and limits: About 30 shared CD8+ CDR3s appeared highly expressed within patients' immunodominant clones.

The source material was sorted CD4+, CD8+, or CD8+CD57+ T cells (not recorded which) from PBMCs. The gene calls are TRBV19 and TRBJ2-7, with TRBD1 identical over 9 bases. The sequence derives from a human donor in good health, serving as a control. In DNA, the CDR3 is TGTGCCAGTAGCTACATCCATAGGATGGGACAGGGTCCCTACGAGCAGTACTTC. It translates to CASSYIHRMGQGPYEQYF.